What follows are 20 T cell receptor beta chains derived from one specimen sequenced in a study of blood T cell repertoires in COVID-19. Clones were read by immunoSEQ multiplex PCR, and TCRdb kept only the in-frame ones, dropping some. The table lists approximately 250,000 clones, 86% of them singletons. The sequenced material came from peripheral blood. These receptors all stem from an older woman who had recovered from COVID-19.

The chain has TRBV18 and TRBJ2-2, with a weak D call TRBD1 (5 bases). Germline CDR1 and CDR2: KGHSH and LQKENI. The ends were cut back, 2 bases at V and 4 bases at J, with 11 bases in the middle. This CDR3 contains 15 residues. The CDR3 DNA reads TGTGCCAGCTCACCAACTGATGACAGCACCGGGGAGCTGTTTTTT. This encodes CASSPTDDSTGELFF.

V is TRBV7-2 and J is TRBJ1-5, with D uncertain. The germline gives CDR1 SGHTA, CDR2 FQGNSA. The CDR3 length is 13 residues. The V end lost 1 base, the J end lost 11 bases, and 12 bases lay between the germline ends. CDR3 DNA sequence: TGTGCCAGCAGCTTAGGGTTCGGTATGACCCAGCATTTT. Translation: CASSLGFGMTQHF. The whole variable domain, remainder taken from reference TRBV7-2 and TRBJ1-5, is GAGVSQSPSNKVTEKGKDVELRCDPISGHTALYWYRQSLGQGLEFLIYFQGNSAPDKSGLPSDRFSAERTGGSVSTLTIQRTQQEDSAVYLCASSLGFGMTQHFGDGTRLSIL.

CDR3 sequence: CAISESTGGSTDTQYF. The CDR3 DNA sequence: TGTGCCATCAGTGAGTCGACGGGGGGATCGACAGATACGCAGTATTTT. The chain recombines TRBV10-3 with TRBJ2-3; 7 nucleotides line up with TRBD2. Germline CDR1 reads ENHRY; CDR2 reads SYGVKD. Trimming removed 0 bases from V and 3 bases from J; junction bases left unmatched: 6. This CDR3 spans 16 amino acids.

As to this clone: A read error may produce the germline difference seen at one junction end. V gene TRBV7-7 combines with J gene TRBJ1-5, with D possibly being TRBD1 (5 bases). The germline CDR1 and CDR2 sequences are SSHAT and FNYEAQ (reference sequence). This CDR3 has 13 amino acids. The CDR3 reads CASSLQAGGPQHF. The CDR3 nucleotides read TGTGCTAGCAGCTTACAGGCGGGTGGGCCCCAGCATTTT.

This sequence joins TRBV5-4 and TRBJ1-1; TRBD1 might be the D (5 bases). CDR3 size: 14 residues. Trimming stripped 2 bases from V and 0 bases from J, with 8 bases between. The V gene's germline CDR1 is SGHNT and CDR2 YYREEE (reference sequence). CDR3 nucleotide sequence: TGTGCCAGCAGCTTCGACAGCTTGAACACTGAAGCTTTCTTT. This encodes CASSFDSLNTEAFF.

The chain is built from TRBV6-4 and TRBJ1-5; D possibly corresponds to TRBD1 (5 bases). CDR1 is MRHNA, CDR2 SNTAGT, per germline. This CDR3 spans 14 amino acids. The ends were cut back, 4 bases at V and 6 bases at J, with 13 bases in the middle. The CDR3 reads CASSGTNQGQPQHF. DNA for the CDR3: TGTGCCAGCAGTGGGACAAATCAGGGTCAGCCCCAGCATTTT.

About this clone: The sample contains more than one DNA sequence encoding this CDR3. J is TRBJ1-4 and V is TRBV18; tentatively, D is TRBD1 (5 bases). This CDR3 has 14 amino acids. Germline assignment: CDR1 KGHSH and CDR2 LQKENI. Trimming removed 1 base at V and 2 bases at J, with 5 bases between. CDR3 sequence: CASSPQGTNEKLFF. The CDR3 DNA is TGTGCCAGCTCACCACAGGGGACTAATGAAAAACTGTTTTTT.

As regards this clone: Other DNA sequences in the sample encode the same CDR3. The J gene is TRBJ2-1, the V gene TRBV7-3; 9 positions agree with TRBD2. Germline CDR1 is SGHTA and CDR2 is FQGTGA. The CDR3 is 15 residues long. V was clipped by 4 bases and J by 4 bases; unmatched bases: 5. DNA for the CDR3: TGTGCCAGCAGCTCCAGCGGGGGGCTGTACAATGAGCAGTTCTTC. Amino acids: CASSSSGGLYNEQFF.

The chain combines TRBV7-9 with TRBJ2-7; the match to TRBD2 covers 10 bases. The CDR3 has 14 amino acids. The germline V gene has CDR1 SEHNR and CDR2 FQNEAQ (reference sequence). Trimming cost V 2 bases and J 5 bases; bases outside gene matches: 3. For the CDR3, the DNA is TGTGCCAGCAGCTTACTCCTAGCGGGGGACGAGCAGTACTTC. Its translation is CASSLLLAGDEQYF.

This rearrangement joins TRBV7-3 to TRBJ2-1; possibly TRBD1 for D (5 bases). V lost 6 bases to trimming and J lost 4 bases, with 13 bases between them. CDR1 SGHTA and CDR2 FQGTGA come from the germline V gene. The CDR3 has 14 residues. The chain's CDR3 is CASSQRAGYNEQFF. Here the CDR3 DNA reads TGTGCCAGCAGTCAACGTGCAGGGTACAATGAGCAGTTCTTC.

CDR3 sequence reads: CASSRGETQPQHF. In DNA, the CDR3 is TGTGCCAGCAGCCGGGGAGAGACTCAGCCCCAGCATTTT. The V gene is TRBV5-4, the J gene TRBJ1-5, with D hard to call. Germline V gives CDR1 SGHNT, CDR2 YYREEE (reference sequence). The CDR3 has 13 residues. V lost 4 bases to trimming and J lost 6 bases, with 11 bases between them.

There are a few counts of this clone. The chain couples TRBV11-2 to TRBJ1-2; possibly TRBD1 for D (6 bases). The CDR3 totals 16 residues. Germline-derived CDR1 and CDR2 are SGHAT and FQNNGV. V lost 5 bases, J lost 4 bases, and 20 bases lay in between. The CDR3 is CASSTNHRELGYGYTF. The CDR3 nucleotides read TGTGCCAGCAGCACCAATCACAGGGAGTTGGGCTATGGCTACACCTTC.

The rearrangement uses TRBV6-5 and TRBJ2-3, with D uncertain. The CDR3 runs 15 residues. CDR1 MNHEY and CDR2 SVGAGI come from the germline V gene. V was shortened by 6 bases and J by 6 bases, with 19 bases between the two germline ends. CDR3 protein: CASSTTPPPQDTQYF. The CDR3 DNA follows: TGTGCCAGCAGCACTACGCCCCCCCCGCAGGATACGCAGTATTTT.

The V call is TRBV19, the J call TRBJ2-1; TRBD2 might be the D (5 bases). Germline CDR1 and CDR2: LNHDA and SQIVND (reference sequence). This CDR3 contains 14 residues. The CDR3: CADGAVSSYNEQFF. CDR3 sequence (DNA): TGTGCTGATGGAGCGGTTAGCTCCTACAATGAGCAGTTCTTC.

CDR3: CAISAEEADRETQYF. The CDR3 DNA follows: TGTGCCATCAGTGCTGAGGAAGCAGACCGAGAGACCCAGTACTTC. The genes are TRBV10-3 and TRBJ2-5, with unresolved D. The germline V gene has CDR1 ENHRY and CDR2 SYGVKD. The CDR3 sequence is 15 residues long. The V end was cut by 4 bases, the J end by 4 bases, with 16 bases between.

This clone was seen a single time. The V and J genes are TRBV2 and TRBJ1-2; 9 nucleotides agree with TRBD1. The CDR3 loop spans 14 amino acids. Germline CDR1 is SNHLY and CDR2 is FYNNEI. With 6 bases clipped from V and 0 bases from J, the junction kept 2 bases outside the gene matches. In nucleotides, the CDR3 is TGTGCCAGCAGGGGACAGGGAGCTAACTATGGCTACACCTTC. Translating gives CASRGQGANYGYTF.

In this sample, this clone turned up many times. The V and J genes are TRBV19 and TRBJ1-2, with a possible D match to TRBD1 (6 bases). Germline V gene lookup returns CDR1 LNHDA and CDR2 SQIVND (reference sequence). V was cut by 6 bases and J by 4 bases, with 15 bases left in between. CDR3 size: 14 residues. In DNA form, the CDR3 reads TGTGCCAGTAGCACAGGGTATGGGAGCTATGGCTACACCTTC. Protein sequence: CASSTGYGSYGYTF.

The chain joins TRBV6-5 to TRBJ1-4; no firm D call. The germline V gene has CDR1 MNHEY and CDR2 SVGAGI. The CDR3 is 13 amino acids. The ends were cut back, 6 bases at V and 4 bases at J, with 9 bases in the middle. The chain's CDR3 is CASSDGNNEKLFF. The CDR3 region has the DNA TGTGCCAGCAGCGACGGGAATAATGAAAAACTGTTTTTT.

CDR3 bases: TGTGCCAGCAGCCCCATGACTAGCGGGGGGGATACGCAGTATTTT. Amino acids: CASSPMTSGGDTQYF. The chain links TRBV5-4 to TRBJ2-3, with TRBD2 matching 13 bases. Trimming took 4 bases from V and 6 from J; bases not matched to a gene: 5. The CDR3 is 15 amino acids. Germline V lookup: CDR1 SGHNT, CDR2 YYREEE (reference sequence).

The chain uses TRBV5-1 and TRBJ1-2, with TRBD1 identical over 7 bases. V shed 3 bases, J shed 1 base, and the junction held 9 bases outside the gene matches. The CDR3 has 16 residues. The V gene's germline CDR1 is SGHRS and CDR2 YFSETQ. Written as DNA, the CDR3 is TGCGCCAGCAGCTCCGCCGGGACAGTATTTAACTATGGCTACACCTTC. Translating gives CASSSAGTVFNYGYTF. The variable domain in full, completed from reference TRBV5-1 and TRBJ1-2, reads KAGVTQTPRYLIKTRGQQVTLSCSPISGHRSVSWYQQTPGQGLQFLFEYFSETQRNKGNFPGRFSGRQFSNSRSEMNVSTLELGDSALYLCASSSAGTVFNYGYTFGSGTRLTVV.